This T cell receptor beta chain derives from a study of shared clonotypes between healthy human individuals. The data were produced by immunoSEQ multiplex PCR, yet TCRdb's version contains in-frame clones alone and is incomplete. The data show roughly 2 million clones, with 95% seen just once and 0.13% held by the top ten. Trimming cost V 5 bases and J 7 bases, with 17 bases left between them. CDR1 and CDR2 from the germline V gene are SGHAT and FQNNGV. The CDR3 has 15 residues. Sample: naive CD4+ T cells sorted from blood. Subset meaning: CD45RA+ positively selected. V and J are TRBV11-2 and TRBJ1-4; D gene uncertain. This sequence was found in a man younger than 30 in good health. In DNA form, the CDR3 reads TGTGCCAGCAGCCCCGGGTCTTCTTGGGGTGAAAAACTGTTTTTT. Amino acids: CASSPGSSWGEKLFF.